This TCR beta chain came from a study of T cell responses to AZD1222 COVID-19 vaccine. Study findings and constraints: Once two AZD1222 doses were given, Spike-specific TCR breadth and depth went up.

A remark on this clone: No antigen is known for it.

V was shortened by 3 bases and J by 1 base, with 6 bases between the two germline ends. Germline lookup yields CDR1 LNHDA and CDR2 SQIVND (reference sequence). The CDR3 loop spans 14 amino acids. Profiled with immunoSEQ multiplex PCR; TCRdb holds only in-frame clones, not every one. Of 140,000 to 150,000 clones listed, around 93% are singletons. The chain recombines TRBV19 with TRBJ1-4; no clear D. The receptor was isolated from an adult who received the AZD1222 COVID-19 vaccine. The sequenced sample was peripheral blood, obtained 28 days after the second AZD1222 dose. CDR3 in amino acids: CASSIGGTNEKLFF. The CDR3 bases are TGTGCCAGTAGTATCGGCGGAACTAATGAAAAACTGTTTTTT.